This T cell receptor beta chain was captured by sequencing in a study of T cell responses to AZD1222 COVID-19 vaccine. To note about this clone: Its antigen remains unknown.

Second doses that came at about 4 or about 12 weeks were put together. Generated by immunoSEQ multiplex PCR, the TCRdb table keeps only in-frame clones and is missing some. Counted here are some 150,000 clones, more than 85% occurring once; the ten biggest clones make up 2.5% to 4%. Study findings and constraints: Females made up more of the donors, who were largely white British, and clonal diversity may have come out too low.

The receptor's source is an adult who received the AZD1222 COVID-19 vaccine. The sample consisted of peripheral blood, taken 28 days after the second AZD1222 dose.

In DNA, the CDR3 is TGTGCCAGTAGTATAGGAACTAGGGGCGGGGATACGCAGTATTTT. Translated, it gives CASSIGTRGGDTQYF. V gene TRBV19 combines with J gene TRBJ2-3, with D perhaps TRBD1 or TRBD2 (5 bases each). The CDR3 runs 15 residues. Germline V gives CDR1 LNHDA, CDR2 SQIVND (reference sequence). The germline V and J ends were trimmed by 1 base and 6 bases, with 14 bases remaining between them.